Following are 3 T cell receptor beta chains from one sample sequenced in a study of CD8+CD57+ T cells in acquired aplastic anemia. Profiling of TCR beta VDJ combinations and CDR3 sequences used genomic DNA as template. From the reads, TCRdb called clonotypes with MiXCR, one entry per CDR3 protein. Found here are around 400,000 distinct CDR3 sequences, around 68% of them singletons; the top ten hold 4%. Sequencing was done on a sample of sorted CD4+, CD8+, or CD8+CD57+ T cells (not recorded which) from PBMCs. These receptors came from a human donor in good health, serving as a control.

The rearrangement links TRBV24-1 to TRBJ2-2, with no clear D. Germline V CDR1 and CDR2: KGHDR, SFDVKD. Trimming removed 7 bases at V and 1 base at J, with 12 bases between. This CDR3 has 15 amino acids. CDR3 coding DNA: TGTGCCACCAGCTCGACTTCCCAGAACACCGGGGAGCTGTTTTTT. Encoded protein: CATSSTSQNTGELFF.

Many counts were recorded for this clonotype. The rearrangement links TRBV7-2 to TRBJ2-3; TRBD1 or TRBD2 may be the D gene (5 bases each). With 1 base removed from V and 2 bases from J, the gap between germline ends came to 19 bases. The CDR3 extends over 18 amino acids. In germline, CDR1 is SGHTA, CDR2 FQGNSA. CDR3 amino acids: CASSLDGDALALTDTQYF. CDR3 sequence (DNA): TGTGCCAGCAGCTTAGATGGGGACGCGCTAGCCCTCACAGATACGCAGTATTTT.

The chain uses TRBV4-2 and TRBJ1-6; D is undetermined. The germline V and J ends were trimmed by 0 bases and 5 bases, with 8 bases remaining between them. This CDR3 has 15 residues. Germline V gene lookup returns CDR1 LGHNA and CDR2 YNFKEQ. The CDR3 bases are TGTGCCAGCAGCCAAGACGGGCAGGATAATTCACCCCTCCACTTT. Its translation is CASSQDGQDNSPLHF.